This is a list of T cell receptor beta chains from one sample in a study of breast tumors, draining lymph nodes, adjacent tissues. Using its own MiXCR run on the multiplex PCR reads, TCRdb lists one record per CDR3 protein. The top ten hold roughly 19% of the sample, which has 60,000 to 70,000 distinct CDR3 sequences, less than 75% seen once. Specimen: breast tumor tissue. The receptor source for this set is a female donor with breast cancer. Some clones in this sample may be carry-over from other donors' samples. CDR3s include the opening cysteine and the closing phenylalanine or tryptophan. The order of the fields is V gene, J gene, CDR3 protein.

V: TRBV19
J: TRBJ1-5
CDR3: CASSIWGASNQPQHF

V: TRBV19
J: TRBJ2-5
CDR3: CASSMEGTQYF

V: TRBV5-1
J: TRBJ1-6
CDR3: CASSLGGGESPLHF

V: TRBV2
J: TRBJ1-5
CDR3: CASMEIRLSNQPQHF

V: TRBV7-9
J: TRBJ2-1
CDR3: CASSFLLDRANEQFF

V: TRBV12-3/TRBV12-4
J: TRBJ2-2
CDR3: CASSPYSGITGELFF

V: TRBV2
J: TRBJ1-6
CDR3: CASSETGQGNSPLHF

V: TRBV19
J: TRBJ2-1
CDR3: CASSDPRVAGGRSEQSF

V: TRBV30
J: TRBJ2-5
CDR3: CAWGHGSYPLQETQYF

V: TRBV6-5
J: TRBJ2-7
CDR3: CASSQNEGWEQYF

V: TRBV3-1
J: TRBJ1-6
CDR3: CASSLSSSFNSPLHF

V: TRBV6-6
J: TRBJ2-5
CDR3: CASSSPPMRGGDETQYF

V: TRBV6-4
J: TRBJ2-1
CDR3: CASSDSHQGKQFF

V: TRBV20-1
J: TRBJ1-3
CDR3: CSARGGGRGNTIYF

V: TRBV5-1
J: TRBJ1-2
CDR3: CASSLENYGYTF

V: TRBV4-1
J: TRBJ2-3
CDR3: CASSQATGRTDTQYF

V: TRBV10-3
J: TRBJ2-7
CDR3: CAISDLSEQYF

V: TRBV15
J: TRBJ2-2
CDR3: CATSRENTGELFF

V: TRBV6-1
J: TRBJ1-4
CDR3: CATPPRTGQGEKLFF

V: TRBV9
J: TRBJ1-6
CDR3: CASSFRQGDNSPPHF

V: TRBV3-1
J: TRBJ2-7
CDR3: CASSPGTGGDEQYF

V: TRBV7-2
J: TRBJ1-4
CDR3: CASSLVRGQGTNEKLFF

V: TRBV20-1
J: TRBJ1-6
CDR3: CSATRTGGNTSPLHF

V: TRBV12-3/TRBV12-4
J: TRBJ2-7
CDR3: CASSFAGQGFYEQYF

V: TRBV20-1
J: TRBJ1-3
CDR3: CSARRTGQVTGNTIYF

V: TRBV25-1
J: TRBJ1-2
CDR3: CASSDSGTGRGYTF

V: TRBV24-1
J: TRBJ2-3
CDR3: CATSAAPTGTDTQYF

V: TRBV5-1
J: TRBJ1-4
CDR3: CASSEGDSNEKLFF

V: TRBV24-1
J: TRBJ1-1
CDR3: CATSEGGHEAFF

V: TRBV6-1
J: TRBJ1-6
CDR3: CASRGETGANSPLHF

V: TRBV15
J: TRBJ2-7
CDR3: CATSIRQEDERYF

V: TRBV30
J: TRBJ1-5
CDR3: CAWSARDRERQPQHF

V: TRBV12-3/TRBV12-4
J: TRBJ2-7
CDR3: CASSPGDSGIPYEQYF

V: TRBV28
J: TRBJ2-7
CDR3: CASTTGRVYEQYF

V: TRBV5-4
J: TRBJ2-5
CDR3: CATQYRVQETQYF

V: TRBV27
J: TRBJ2-2
CDR3: CASSLRVSTGELFF

V: TRBV29-1
J: TRBJ1-2
CDR3: CSVEEFQVPASADGYTF

V: TRBV6-6
J: TRBJ1-5
CDR3: CASSYPPGDQPQHF

V: TRBV9
J: TRBJ1-3
CDR3: CASGPGVSGNTIYF

V: TRBV2
J: TRBJ2-5
CDR3: CASSVTIAGGEQETQYF

V: TRBV7-6
J: TRBJ2-1
CDR3: CASSLGPGELGLQFF

V: TRBV5-5
J: TRBJ2-2
CDR3: CASSLPEGEARELFF

V: TRBV19
J: TRBJ2-2
CDR3: CASSMSPSGTGELFF

V: TRBV14
J: TRBJ2-5
CDR3: CASSQGLGAQYF

V: TRBV19
J: TRBJ2-2
CDR3: CASSTGTSVTGELFF

V: TRBV29-1
J: TRBJ1-3
CDR3: CSVRTGTATGNTIYF

V: TRBV13
J: TRBJ2-7
CDR3: CASSLHLGQVTYEQYF

V: TRBV13
J: TRBJ2-7
CDR3: CASSLVPGEQYF

V: TRBV24-1
J: TRBJ1-2
CDR3: CATSDPQGSYGYTF

V: TRBV28
J: TRBJ1-1
CDR3: CASWGTGRGTEAFF

V: TRBV11-2
J: TRBJ1-6
CDR3: CASRIGGPGSPLHF

V: TRBV5-1
J: TRBJ1-2
CDR3: CASSLGQGRDGYTF

V: TRBV4-1
J: TRBJ1-5
CDR3: CASSQDGWQPQHF

V: TRBV29-1
J: TRBJ2-1
CDR3: CSVEVWVGEDEQSF

V: TRBV28
J: TRBJ2-5
CDR3: CASSFPGDVQETQYF

V: TRBV7-3
J: TRBJ2-3
CDR3: CTSSPGRSTDTQYF

V: TRBV10-3
J: TRBJ1-5
CDR3: CAIRDRDNQPQHF

V: TRBV6-1
J: TRBJ1-3
CDR3: CASRPWSSGNTIYF

V: TRBV5-5
J: TRBJ2-1
CDR3: CASSLAGGKNEQFF